What follows are 10 T cell receptor beta chains derived from one specimen sequenced in a study of blood T cells in healthy people across ages. Primed by a sample-barcoded 5' primer and a J-beta primer mix, a second PCR proceeded for about 6 to 12 cycles. TCRdb re-derived calls from the 5' RACE reads in MiXCR, one entry per CDR3 protein. The table lists over 1,200,000 distinct CDR3 sequences, approximately 59% of them singletons. Source material: blood. The receptors here all came from a man younger than 30 in good health.

The chain uses TRBV29-1 and TRBJ2-6; TRBD1 matches 7 bases. Per the germline V gene, CDR1 is SQVTM and CDR2 is ANQGSEA. Trimming at V came to 4 bases and at J to 3 bases, leaving 3 bases not matched to a gene. CDR3 length: 14 residues. The CDR3 protein is CSVGGTVGANVLTF. As DNA, the CDR3 is TGCAGCGTTGGGGGGACAGTTGGGGCCAACGTCCTGACTTTC.

The chain uses TRBV27 and TRBJ2-7; D unclear. CDR3 length: 13 residues. Germline V gene lookup returns CDR1 MNHEY and CDR2 SMNVEV (reference sequence). Trimming took 1 base from V and 4 from J, leaving 8 bases between them. As DNA, the CDR3 is TGTGCCAGCAGTTTATATAGGGATTACGAGCAGTACTTC. Its translation: CASSLYRDYEQYF.

This clonotype was seen many times. This sequence joins TRBV27 and TRBJ2-7, with TRBD2 matching over 15 bases. This CDR3 contains 15 residues. CDR1 is MNHEY, CDR2 SMNVEV, per germline (reference sequence). J lost 4 bases, V lost 6 bases, and 4 bases had no gene match. The CDR3 bases are TGTGCCAGCAGCCCGGGGACTAGCGGGAGGTACGAGCAGTACTTC. Its protein is CASSPGTSGRYEQYF.

The rearrangement links TRBV3-1 to TRBJ1-2, with D uncertain. Per the germline V gene, CDR1 is LGHDT and CDR2 is YNNKEL (reference sequence). The CDR3 runs to 16 residues. V lost 2 bases, J lost 1 base, and 14 bases lay in between. The CDR3 spells CASSQSVPGSNYGYTF. The CDR3 nucleotides read TGTGCCAGCAGCCAATCGGTTCCCGGGAGTAACTATGGCTACACCTTC.

The chain recombines TRBV4-1 with TRBJ2-1; D remains ambiguous. V was cut by 0 bases and J by 12 bases, with 18 bases left in between. The CDR3 contains 15 residues. Germline V gives CDR1 MGHRA, CDR2 YSYEKL. The CDR3 region has the DNA TGCGCCAGCAGCCAAGAGGCGAGGCGCTGGACCGCGCAGTTCTTC. This sequence encodes CASSQEARRWTAQFF.

This clonotype was detected only a few times. In nucleotides, the CDR3 is TGTGCCATCAGTGATTACAGGGATATGTACGAGCAGTACTTC. This gives the protein CAISDYRDMYEQYF. This chain joins TRBV10-3 and TRBJ2-5; a weak D match, TRBD1 (6 bases). The assigned J gene may be wrong: the sequence end matches TRBJ2-7 better. The CDR3 has 14 residues. Germline V gene data show CDR1 as ENHRY and CDR2 as SYGVKD.

This chain uses TRBV4-1 with TRBJ1-1, with D hard to call. Germline assignment: CDR1 MGHRA and CDR2 YSYEKL. V lost 6 bases, J lost 7 bases, and 18 bases lay in between. CDR3 size: 14 residues. The CDR3 loop reads CASSYLQLTDEAFF. The DNA for the CDR3 is TGCGCCAGCAGTTACCTACAGCTGACGGATGAAGCTTTCTTT.

V usage is TRBV7-2 and J usage is TRBJ2-1; 10 positions agree with TRBD2. The CDR3 extends over 16 amino acids. Germline CDR1 is SGHTA and CDR2 is FQGNSA. Trimming cost V 3 bases and J 5 bases; bases outside gene matches: 7. CDR3 nucleotide sequence: TGTGCCAGCAGCTTTTCCAGCGGGAGGGGGGACAATGAGCAGTTCTTC. The encoded protein is CASSFSSGRGDNEQFF.

The V and J genes are TRBV10-3 and TRBJ1-2; D not resolved. The CDR3 is 13 amino acids. Germline V gene lookup returns CDR1 ENHRY and CDR2 SYGVKD. Trimming took off 8 bases at V and 0 bases at J, with 10 bases between the two ends. The CDR3 nucleotides read TGTGCCATCTGGGAAGGAACTAACTATGGCTACACCTTC. Translated: CAIWEGTNYGYTF.

This clonotype turned up a few times. Mismatch with germline at one junction end may stem from a read error. This chain uses TRBV6-2 or TRBV6-3 with TRBJ2-6; D perhaps matches TRBD1 (5 bases). There are 16 residues in the CDR3. The germline gives CDR1 MNHEY, CDR2 SVGEGT. CDR3 in DNA: TGTGCCACCACCGGGCGATACCTGACTGGGGCCAACGCCCTGACTTTC. Its protein is CATTGRYLTGANALTF.